The 8 T cell receptor beta chains below were found in one sample sequenced in a study of T cells in Graves' hyperthyroidism and ophthalmopathy (dated 2019 in TCRdb). The library was obtained by multiplex PCR. The sequencing machine was an Illumina HiSeq 2000. Amplification of TCR beta CDR3 regions was carried out from RNA transcripts. The first round of RT-PCR for the TCR CDR3 was performed with the HTBI primer set and the Qiagen OneStep RT-PCR kit. TCRdb reanalyzed the raw reads on its own, using fastp at Q25 for trimming and MiXCR for clone calling, and kept in-frame beta chains. Each entry merges the rows of one CDR3 protein and shows their most common DNA and genes. The sample includes 540,000 or so distinct CDR3 sequences, with 46% observed a single time. Under 20% of the sample is held by the ten biggest clonotypes. Specimen: peripheral blood or thyroid tissue (not recorded which). These receptors were taken from an adult woman with Graves' disease, either hyperthyroidism or ophthalmopathy (not recorded which).

The J gene is TRBJ2-7, the V gene TRBV7-9; 8 bases match TRBD1. The CDR3 length is 14 residues. Germline CDR1 reads SEHNR; CDR2 reads FQNEAQ (reference sequence). The trim removed 0 bases at V and 4 bases at J, leaving 2 bases unmatched. The CDR3 sequence: CASSLAGTGYEQYF. The DNA for the CDR3 is TGTGCCAGCAGCTTAGCGGGGACAGGTTACGAGCAGTACTTC.

V gene TRBV6-1 combines with J gene TRBJ2-6; D is perhaps TRBD1 or TRBD2 (5 bases each). Trimming pared 1 base from V and 3 bases from J, leaving 13 bases between. The CDR3 sequence is 17 residues long. The germline gives CDR1 MNHNS, CDR2 SASEGT. The CDR3 DNA reads as TGTGCCAGCAGTGAAGTGGGACGAGGGGTTGGGGCCAACGTCCTGACTTTC. Protein sequence: CASSEVGRGVGANVLTF.

This chain links TRBV2 with TRBJ1-1; 7 positions match TRBD1. Germline trimming cut 10 bases from V and 0 bases from J; bases unmatched to any gene: 5. Germline V gene data show CDR1 as SNHLY and CDR2 as FYNNEI. The CDR3 spans 13 residues. CDR3 sequence: CATGDSMNTEAFF. CDR3 DNA sequence: TGTGCCACCGGGGACAGCATGAACACTGAAGCTTTCTTT.

This clonotype has just a few counts. The V gene is TRBV7-6, the J gene TRBJ2-7, with TRBD2 identical over 13 bases. CDR3 size: 18 residues. The V gene end was trimmed by 5 bases and the J gene end by 4 bases; junction bases not matched to a gene: 14. Per germline, CDR1 SGHVS and CDR2 FNYEAQ. For the CDR3, the DNA is TGTGCCAGCAGCCGAGGACTAGCGGGAGAGCCCAGCCCTTACGAGCAGTACTTC. Translated, it gives CASSRGLAGEPSPYEQYF.

The chain carries TRBV2 and TRBJ2-6; 7 bases map to TRBD2. The CDR3 is made up of 14 amino acids. The germline V gene has CDR1 SNHLY and CDR2 FYNNEI. The V gene end was trimmed by 6 bases and the J gene end by 4 bases; junction bases not matched to a gene: 3. CDR3 sequence (DNA): TGTGCCAGCAGAAAAGCGGGGGGGGCCAACGTCCTGACTTTC. Translated, it gives CASRKAGGANVLTF.

The chain has TRBV7-2 and TRBJ2-1; D ambiguous. The CDR3 extends over 15 amino acids. Between the trimmed V and J ends, which lost 2 bases and 9 bases, there was a span of 17 bases. Germline CDR1 SGHTA, CDR2 FQGNSA. The chain's CDR3 is CASSLRSAPNTEQFF. CDR3 nucleotide sequence: TGTGCCAGCAGCTTACGGAGCGCTCCGAACACTGAGCAGTTCTTC.

The chain employs TRBV15 and TRBJ1-2, with no clear D. Trimming left V 2 bases short and J 0 bases short, with 10 bases between. The germline gives CDR1 LNHNV, CDR2 YYDKDF (reference sequence). This CDR3 spans 15 amino acids. DNA of the CDR3: TGTGCCACCAGCAGACACCGGGCGTCTAACTATGGCTACACCTTC. It encodes CATSRHRASNYGYTF.

There are many counts of this clonotype. The rearrangement links TRBV10-3 to TRBJ2-7; 13 bases line up with TRBD2. The V gene end was trimmed by 11 bases and the J gene end by 1 base; junction bases not matched to a gene: 5. The CDR3 has 14 residues. CDR1 ENHRY and CDR2 SYGVKD come from the germline V gene. The CDR3: CAAGTSGISYEQYF. As DNA, the CDR3 is TGTGCCGCCGGGACTAGCGGGATTTCCTACGAGCAGTACTTC.